This is a list of T cell receptor beta chains from one sample in a study of response to subunit inactivated influenza vaccine. TCRdb redid the calling of the RT-PCR reads with MiXCR, one entry per CDR3 protein. The table has about 780,000 distinct CDR3 sequences, 15% to 20% seen once. Material: PBMCs from blood, obtained around 5 days after vaccination. The receptors originated from a man aged 50 to 60 who received an inactivated influenza vaccine. Each CDR3 is given with its conserved first and last residue. A D gene is named only where the DNA matches it firmly. Part of the rows lack a size; the others show once, few, many or a class for expanded clones.

clone_size | j_call | v_call | d_call | cdr3_length | cdr3_nt | cdr3_aa
NA | TRBJ2-7 | TRBV20-1 | NA | 15 | TGCAGTGCTAGCCTCGCAGGGGTCCAGACCTACGAGCAGTACTTC | CSASLAGVQTYEQYF
many | TRBJ2-6 | TRBV7-2 | NA | 14 | TGTGCCAGCAGCTTATCTCTGGGGGCCAACGTCCTGACTTTC | CASSLSLGANVLTF
NA | TRBJ2-1 | TRBV5-1 | TRBD2 | 16 | TGCGCCAGCATACTCATTAGCGGGCAGACCTACAATGAGCAGTTCTTC | CASILISGQTYNEQFF
NA | TRBJ2-1 | TRBV4-1 | TRBD2 | 21 | TGCGCCAGCAGCCAAGGTCTCAGGAGCGGGGCCGTTTTTTGGTCCTACAATGAGCAGTTCTTC | CASSQGLRSGAVFWSYNEQFF
few | TRBJ1-4 | TRBV20-1 | NA | 15 | TGCAGTGCTAGTCTAGGGTGGTCAACTAATGAAAAACTGTTTTTT | CSASLGWSTNEKLFF
NA | TRBJ2-1 | TRBV14 | NA | 14 | TGTGCCAGCAGCCAGCCGGGAACATGGAATGAGCAGTTCTTC | CASSQPGTWNEQFF
many | TRBJ2-5 | TRBV3-1 | NA | 15 | TGTGCCAGCAGCCAAGGCTGGGACGGCGAAGAGACCCAGTACTTC | CASSQGWDGEETQYF
NA | TRBJ2-1 | TRBV4-3 | TRBD1 | 14 | TGCGCCAGCAGCCAAAATGACAGGGTAGATGAGCAGTTCTTC | CASSQNDRVDEQFF
NA | TRBJ2-7 | TRBV6-6 | NA | 13 | TGTGCCAGCAGTTACTCGAGGCGGTACGAGCAGTACTTC | CASSYSRRYEQYF
NA | TRBJ2-7 | TRBV11-2 | TRBD1 | 13 | TGTGCCAGTGGACAGGGAAAATCGTACGAGCAGTACTTC | CASGQGKSYEQYF
few | TRBJ2-7 | TRBV5-1 | TRBD1 | 15 | TGCGCCAGCAGAGGGACAGGGAAAAGCTCCTACGAGCAGTACTTC | CASRGTGKSSYEQYF
NA | TRBJ2-5 | TRBV20-1 | NA | 14 | TGCAGTGCTAGAGTGCCGGGGGCAAGAGAGACCCAGTACTTC | CSARVPGARETQYF
many | TRBJ2-7 | TRBV7-9 | NA | 12 | TGTGCCAGCAGCTTAGTGGGATTCGAGCAGTACTTC | CASSLVGFEQYF
few | TRBJ2-5 | TRBV20-1 | NA | 12 | TGCAGTGCTACGTCGGCCCAAGAGACCCAGTACTTC | CSATSAQETQYF
NA | TRBJ2-2 | TRBV6-5 | NA | 15 | TGTGCCAGCAGTTACTCGATGAAGGGAGCCGGGGAGCTGTTTTTT | CASSYSMKGAGELFF